Listed below are T cell receptor beta chains from one sample, sequenced in a study of prognosis after radiotherapy for stage I lung cancer. In TCRdb, the multiplex PCR reads were re-called with MiXCR into one record per CDR3 protein. The sample shows about 30,000 distinct CDR3 sequences, less than 35% of them seen only once. This sample comprised PBMCs, obtained before or after stereotactic body radiation therapy (not recorded which). These receptors came from a donor over 45 with non-small cell lung cancer. CDR3s include the opening cysteine and the closing phenylalanine or tryptophan. A D gene is named only where the DNA matches it firmly. Some rows mark clone size as missing; the rest say once, few, many or name a class of expanded clone.

>TRBD2|TRBJ2-2|TRBV5-1|medium-sized
CASSPTSGGYTGELFF
TGCGCCAGCAGCCCAACTAGCGGGGGCTACACCGGGGAGCTGTTTTTT
>-|TRBJ2-3|TRBV20-1|many
CSARVTRNTQYF
TGCAGTGCTAGAGTCACACGGAATACGCAGTATTTT
>-|TRBJ1-6|TRBV20-1|many
CSARSGTKDSPLHF
TGCAGTGCCCGATCCGGGACAAAGGATTCACCCCTCCACTTT
>TRBD1|TRBJ2-1|TRBV20-1|many
CSAFSTGGYNEQFF
TGCAGTGCTTTCTCGACAGGGGGGTACAATGAGCAGTTCTTC
>-|TRBJ2-1|TRBV6-1|-
CASSECVGGLYNEQFF
TGTGCCAGCAGTGAGTGTGTCGGGGGACTCTACAATGAGCAGTTCTTC
>TRBD2|TRBJ2-3|TRBV9|many
CASSVEAAGVNTDTQYF
TGTGCCAGCAGCGTAGAGGCAGCGGGGGTAAACACAGATACGCAGTATTTT
>-|TRBJ1-2|TRBV11-2|-
CASSLGRGGRNYGYTF
TGTGCCAGCAGCTTAGGTCGGGGCGGGCGAAACTATGGATACACCTTC
>-|TRBJ1-6|TRBV20-1|-
CSASGAGGYNSPLHF
TGCAGTGCTAGTGGGGCGGGGGGGTATAATTCACCCCTCCACTTT
>-|TRBJ1-1|TRBV5-1|many
CASSLDLNTEAFF
TGCGCCAGCAGCTTGGATCTGAACACTGAAGCTTTCTTT
>TRBD2|TRBJ2-1|TRBV15|-
CATSRGLAGSSYNEQLF
TGTGCCACCAGCAGAGGACTAGCGGGGTCCTCCTACAATGAGCAGTTATTC
>TRBD1|TRBJ2-7|TRBV4-1|many
CASSQDNRGYEQYF
TGCGCCAGCAGCCAAGATAACAGGGGCTACGAGCAGTACTTC
>-|TRBJ1-5|TRBV6-1|many
CASSPGISNQPQHF
TGTGCCAGCAGTCCCGGGATTAGCAATCAGCCCCAGCATTTT
>-|TRBJ1-5|TRBV6-1|medium-sized
CASSPGGFQPQHF
TGTGCCAGCAGTCCGGGGGGGTTTCAGCCCCAGCATTTT
>-|TRBJ2-3|TRBV2|many
CASSEAWGPTDTQYF
TGTGCCAGCAGTGAAGCTTGGGGACCCACAGATACGCAGTATTTT
>TRBD2|TRBJ2-3|TRBV5-1|many
CASRNRAGGTDTQYF
TGCGCCAGCAGGAATAGGGCGGGGGGGACAGATACGCAGTATTTT
>TRBD1|TRBJ2-7|TRBV5-1|-
CARSSGQAIPYEQCF
TGCGCCAGGAGCTCGGGACAGGCGATCCCCTACGAGCAGTGCTTC
>-|TRBJ2-4|TRBV5-1|-
CASRVGEGNIQYF
TGCGCCAGCCGAGTGGGAGAGGGAAACATTCAGTACTTC
>TRBD1|TRBJ1-2|TRBV6-1|many
CASSQRDRGFYGYTF
TGTGCCAGCAGCCAACGGGACAGGGGGTTCTATGGCTACACCTTC